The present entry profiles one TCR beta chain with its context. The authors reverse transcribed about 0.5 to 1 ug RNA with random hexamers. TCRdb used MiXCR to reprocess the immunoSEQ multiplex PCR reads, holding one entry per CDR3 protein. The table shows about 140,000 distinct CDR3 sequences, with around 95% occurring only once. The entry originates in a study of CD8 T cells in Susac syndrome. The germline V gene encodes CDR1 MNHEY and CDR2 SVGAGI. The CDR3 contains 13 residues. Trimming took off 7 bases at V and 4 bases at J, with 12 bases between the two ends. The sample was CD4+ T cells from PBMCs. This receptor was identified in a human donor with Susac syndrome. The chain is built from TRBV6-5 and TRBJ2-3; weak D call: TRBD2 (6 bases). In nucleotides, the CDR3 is TGTGCCAGCACCCCGACGGGGGCAGATACGCAGTATTTT. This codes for CASTPTGADTQYF.